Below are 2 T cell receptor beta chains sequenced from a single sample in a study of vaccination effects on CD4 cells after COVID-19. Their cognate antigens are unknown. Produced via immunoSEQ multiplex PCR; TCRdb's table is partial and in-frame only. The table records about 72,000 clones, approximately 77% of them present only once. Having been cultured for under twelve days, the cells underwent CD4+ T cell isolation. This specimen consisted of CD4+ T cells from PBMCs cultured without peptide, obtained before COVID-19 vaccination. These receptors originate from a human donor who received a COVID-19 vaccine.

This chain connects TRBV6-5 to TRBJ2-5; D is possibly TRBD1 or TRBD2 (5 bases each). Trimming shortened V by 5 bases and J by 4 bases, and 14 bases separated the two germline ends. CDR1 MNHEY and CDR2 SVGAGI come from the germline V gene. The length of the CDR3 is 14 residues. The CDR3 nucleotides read TGTGCCAGCAGTCTGGGGACGGTCCGAGAGACCCAGTACTTC. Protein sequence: CASSLGTVRETQYF.

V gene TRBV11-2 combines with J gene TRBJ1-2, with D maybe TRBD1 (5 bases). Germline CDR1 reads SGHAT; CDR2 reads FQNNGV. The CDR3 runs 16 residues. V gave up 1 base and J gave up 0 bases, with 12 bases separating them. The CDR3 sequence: CASSLGGPNSNYGYTF. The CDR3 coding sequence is TGTGCCAGCAGCTTAGGGGGCCCGAACTCTAACTATGGCTACACCTTC.